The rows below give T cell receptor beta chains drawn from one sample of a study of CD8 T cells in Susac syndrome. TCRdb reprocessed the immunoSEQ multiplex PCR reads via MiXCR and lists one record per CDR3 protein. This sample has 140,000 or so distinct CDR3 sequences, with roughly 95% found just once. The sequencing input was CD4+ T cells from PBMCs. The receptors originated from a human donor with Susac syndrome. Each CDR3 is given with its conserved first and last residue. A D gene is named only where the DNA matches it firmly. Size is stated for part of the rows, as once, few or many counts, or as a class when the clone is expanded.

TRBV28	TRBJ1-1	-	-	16	TGTGCCAGCAGTGGAGAGCCGACAGGACCGAACACTGAAGCTTTCTTT	CASSGEPTGPNTEAFF
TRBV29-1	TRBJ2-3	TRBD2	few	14	TGCAGCGTCTTGACTAGCGGGCACACAGATACGCAGTATTTT	CSVLTSGHTDTQYF
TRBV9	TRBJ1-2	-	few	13	TGTGCCAGCAGCGGCACAGGGTACTATGGCTACACCTTC	CASSGTGYYGYTF
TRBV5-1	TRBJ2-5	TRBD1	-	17	TGCGCCAGCAGCTTGGAGACCGGGACAGGGGGGACGGAGACCCAGTACTTC	CASSLETGTGGTETQYF
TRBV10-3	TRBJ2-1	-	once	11	TGTGCCATCAGCCTCAGCGATGAGCAGTTCTTC	CAISLSDEQFF
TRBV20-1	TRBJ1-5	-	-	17	TGCAGTGCCCGAATGGGGGGGTCTAACAGGGCCAATCAGCCCCAGCATTTT	CSARMGGSNRANQPQHF
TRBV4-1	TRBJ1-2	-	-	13	TGCGCCAGCAGCCCAGGGGCGGGGCATGGCTACACCTTC	CASSPGAGHGYTF
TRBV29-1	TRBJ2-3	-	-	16	TGCAGCGTTGCGTCTTGGTCGGGGGCGAGCACAGATACGCAGTATTTT	CSVASWSGASTDTQYF
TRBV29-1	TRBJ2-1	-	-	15	TGCAGCGTTGATGAGGCGGGGTCGACCTACAATGAGCAGTTCTTC	CSVDEAGSTYNEQFF
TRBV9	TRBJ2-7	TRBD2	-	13	TGTGCCCCCCAGGGCGGGAGATTCTACGAGCAGTACTTC	CAPQGGRFYEQYF
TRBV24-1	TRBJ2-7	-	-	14	TGTGCCACCAGTGATCGTCGGCAGGGTTACGAGCAGTACTTC	CATSDRRQGYEQYF
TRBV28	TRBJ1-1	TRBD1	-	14	TGTGCCAGCAGTTTAAGCGGGACAGCAATTGAAGCTTTCTTT	CASSLSGTAIEAFF
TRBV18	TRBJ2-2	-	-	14	TGTGCCAGCTCACCGAAATCGAACACCGGGGAGCTGTTTTTT	CASSPKSNTGELFF
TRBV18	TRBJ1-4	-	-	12	TGTGCCAGCTCACCACAGGGCGAAAAACTGTTTTTT	CASSPQGEKLFF
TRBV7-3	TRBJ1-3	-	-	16	TGTGCCAGCAGCTTAACGGGTGGGGGCTCTGGAAACACCATATATTTT	CASSLTGGGSGNTIYF
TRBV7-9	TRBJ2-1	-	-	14	TGTGCCAGCAGCCTGGCAGTTACGGCTCCTGAGCAGTTCTTC	CASSLAVTAPEQFF
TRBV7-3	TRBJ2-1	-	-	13	TGTGCCAGCAGTTCTCAGGGGCTCAATGAGCAGTTCTTC	CASSSQGLNEQFF
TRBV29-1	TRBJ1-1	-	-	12	TGCAGCGTTAACCCCGGACAGCATGAAGCTTTCTTT	CSVNPGQHEAFF
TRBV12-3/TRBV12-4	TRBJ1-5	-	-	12	TGTGCCAGCAGTCGCCGAGGGGTGCCCCAGCATTTT	CASSRRGVPQHF
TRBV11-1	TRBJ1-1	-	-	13	TGTGCCAGCAGCTTAGGGACGGCCACTGAAGCTTTCTTT	CASSLGTATEAFF
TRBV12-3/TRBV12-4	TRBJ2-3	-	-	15	TGTGCCAGCAGTTTAGGGCAGATCCCCACAGATACGCAGTATTTT	CASSLGQIPTDTQYF
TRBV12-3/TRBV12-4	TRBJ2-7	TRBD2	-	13	TGTGCCAGCAGTACAACTAGCGGCTACGAGCAGTACTTC	CASSTTSGYEQYF
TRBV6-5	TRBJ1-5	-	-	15	TGTGCCAGCAGTTACTCGATACACGGGAATCAGCCCCAGCATTTT	CASSYSIHGNQPQHF
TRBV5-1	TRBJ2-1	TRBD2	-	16	TGCGCCAGCAGCTCCGGGGGGGGTGAGGCCTACAATGAGCAGTTCTTC	CASSSGGGEAYNEQFF
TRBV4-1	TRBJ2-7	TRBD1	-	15	TGCGCCAGCAGCCAGGGACAGGGGGTCGGCTACGAGCAGTACTTC	CASSQGQGVGYEQYF
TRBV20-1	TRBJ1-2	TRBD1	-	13	TGCAGTGCTAGAGAAGGGGGCTTTCACGGCTACACCTTC	CSAREGGFHGYTF
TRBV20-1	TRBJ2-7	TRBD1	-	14	TGCAGTGCTCGGACAGGGGGTAGCTCCTACGAGCAGTACTTC	CSARTGGSSYEQYF
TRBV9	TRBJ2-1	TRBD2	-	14	TGTGCCAGCGGCGGGACTAGCGGACAAAATGAGCAGTTCTTC	CASGGTSGQNEQFF
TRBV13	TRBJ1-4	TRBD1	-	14	TGTGCCAGCAGTTCTACAGGGGTTGGGGGAAAACTGTTTTTT	CASSSTGVGGKLFF
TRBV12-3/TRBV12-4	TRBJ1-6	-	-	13	TGTGCCAGCAGGGCAGCCTTGAATTCACCCCTCCACTTT	CASRAALNSPLHF
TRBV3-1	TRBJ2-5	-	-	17	TGTGCCAGCAGCCAAGATCTCCTAGCGCCTCAGTCGGAGACCCAGTACTTC	CASSQDLLAPQSETQYF
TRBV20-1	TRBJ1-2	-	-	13	TGCAGTGCTAGCGAGGGAATGAGATATGGCTACACCTTC	CSASEGMRYGYTF
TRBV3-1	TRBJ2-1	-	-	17	TGTGCCAGCAGCCAAGGAGCTGGGAATTTGCGGGCCAATGAGCAGTTCTTC	CASSQGAGNLRANEQFF
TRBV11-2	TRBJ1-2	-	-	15	TGTGCCAGCAGCTTAGATCTACCAGGGGAGGAACGCTACACCTTC	CASSLDLPGEERYTF
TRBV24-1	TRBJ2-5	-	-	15	TGTGCCACCGGCCAGGGGACCGGGGCTTCTGTGACCCAGTACTTC	CATGQGTGASVTQYF
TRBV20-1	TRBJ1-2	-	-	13	TGCAGTGCTATTTCGAGAGAGAACTATGGCTACACCTTC	CSAISRENYGYTF
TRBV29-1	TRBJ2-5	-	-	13	TGCAGCGTTACTCGGGCCGGCCATCAGACCCAGTACTTC	CSVTRAGHQTQYF
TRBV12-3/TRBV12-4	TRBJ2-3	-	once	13	TGTGCCAGCAGTTGGGGGGACACAGATACGCAGTATTTT	CASSWGDTDTQYF
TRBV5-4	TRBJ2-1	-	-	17	TGTGCCAGCAGCCCGCCAGCAAGATTCCCGGGACTCAATGAGCAGTTCTTC	CASSPPARFPGLNEQFF
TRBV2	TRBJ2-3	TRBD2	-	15	TGTGCCAGCAGTGATAGCGGGAGAGGGGCAGATACGCAGTATTTT	CASSDSGRGADTQYF
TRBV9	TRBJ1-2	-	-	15	TGTGCCAGCAGCCCCCCGTCGGCGGGGGTGTGGGGCTACACCTTC	CASSPPSAGVWGYTF
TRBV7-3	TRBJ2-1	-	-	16	TGTGCCAGCAGCCCGGGACCCGCAAGCTCCTACAATGAGCAGTTCTTC	CASSPGPASSYNEQFF
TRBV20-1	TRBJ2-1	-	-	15	TGCAGTGCTAGCCTGCGTTCGGCCCCAGGGATTGAGCAGTTCTTC	CSASLRSAPGIEQFF